This T cell receptor beta chain is drawn from a study of technical replicates of blood from a few donors. The length of the CDR3 is 14 residues. V was pared by 1 base and J by 2 bases, with 8 bases between. Germline V CDR1 and CDR2: LGHNA, YNFKEQ. Some clones are missing from TCRdb's copy, which holds only in-frame ones; the method was immunoSEQ multiplex PCR. The table includes 90,000 or so clones, just under 95% detected once. Sequencing input: T cells isolated from PBMCs. The TCR originated in a human donor in good health. The gene calls are TRBV4-2 and TRBJ2-5; D is unclear. The CDR3 protein is CASSQVGGQETQYF. DNA of the CDR3: TGTGCCAGCAGCCAAGTTGGCGGTCAAGAGACCCAGTACTTC.